This TCR beta chain was obtained from a study of T cells in Graves' hyperthyroidism and ophthalmopathy. Whole-study findings and limits: Model predictions of ophthalmopathy came a median approximately 6.8 months before onset.

Note on this clonotype: Its target is unknown.

There were TCR beta CDR3 regions amplified from RNA transcripts. The HTBI primer set drove a first-round RT-PCR of the TCR CDR3. TCRdb re-called the multiplex PCR reads with MiXCR, one entry per CDR3 protein. There are about 760,000 distinct CDR3 sequences in the sample; 30% to 40% occur only once, and 31% lies in the top ten. From germline, CDR1 is SGHVS and CDR2 FNYEAQ. This CDR3 is 15 amino acids long. This sequence originates from a woman between 40 and 55 years old with Graves' hyperthyroidism. V usage is TRBV7-6 and J usage is TRBJ2-7; D might be TRBD2 (5 bases). The J call is uncertain, as TRBJ2-1 better fits the DNA end. The sample taken for sequencing was blood. The chain's CDR3 is CASSLGASRYNEQFF. CDR3 DNA sequence: TGTGCCAGCAGCTTAGGGGCTAGCAGATACAATGAGCAGTTCTTC.